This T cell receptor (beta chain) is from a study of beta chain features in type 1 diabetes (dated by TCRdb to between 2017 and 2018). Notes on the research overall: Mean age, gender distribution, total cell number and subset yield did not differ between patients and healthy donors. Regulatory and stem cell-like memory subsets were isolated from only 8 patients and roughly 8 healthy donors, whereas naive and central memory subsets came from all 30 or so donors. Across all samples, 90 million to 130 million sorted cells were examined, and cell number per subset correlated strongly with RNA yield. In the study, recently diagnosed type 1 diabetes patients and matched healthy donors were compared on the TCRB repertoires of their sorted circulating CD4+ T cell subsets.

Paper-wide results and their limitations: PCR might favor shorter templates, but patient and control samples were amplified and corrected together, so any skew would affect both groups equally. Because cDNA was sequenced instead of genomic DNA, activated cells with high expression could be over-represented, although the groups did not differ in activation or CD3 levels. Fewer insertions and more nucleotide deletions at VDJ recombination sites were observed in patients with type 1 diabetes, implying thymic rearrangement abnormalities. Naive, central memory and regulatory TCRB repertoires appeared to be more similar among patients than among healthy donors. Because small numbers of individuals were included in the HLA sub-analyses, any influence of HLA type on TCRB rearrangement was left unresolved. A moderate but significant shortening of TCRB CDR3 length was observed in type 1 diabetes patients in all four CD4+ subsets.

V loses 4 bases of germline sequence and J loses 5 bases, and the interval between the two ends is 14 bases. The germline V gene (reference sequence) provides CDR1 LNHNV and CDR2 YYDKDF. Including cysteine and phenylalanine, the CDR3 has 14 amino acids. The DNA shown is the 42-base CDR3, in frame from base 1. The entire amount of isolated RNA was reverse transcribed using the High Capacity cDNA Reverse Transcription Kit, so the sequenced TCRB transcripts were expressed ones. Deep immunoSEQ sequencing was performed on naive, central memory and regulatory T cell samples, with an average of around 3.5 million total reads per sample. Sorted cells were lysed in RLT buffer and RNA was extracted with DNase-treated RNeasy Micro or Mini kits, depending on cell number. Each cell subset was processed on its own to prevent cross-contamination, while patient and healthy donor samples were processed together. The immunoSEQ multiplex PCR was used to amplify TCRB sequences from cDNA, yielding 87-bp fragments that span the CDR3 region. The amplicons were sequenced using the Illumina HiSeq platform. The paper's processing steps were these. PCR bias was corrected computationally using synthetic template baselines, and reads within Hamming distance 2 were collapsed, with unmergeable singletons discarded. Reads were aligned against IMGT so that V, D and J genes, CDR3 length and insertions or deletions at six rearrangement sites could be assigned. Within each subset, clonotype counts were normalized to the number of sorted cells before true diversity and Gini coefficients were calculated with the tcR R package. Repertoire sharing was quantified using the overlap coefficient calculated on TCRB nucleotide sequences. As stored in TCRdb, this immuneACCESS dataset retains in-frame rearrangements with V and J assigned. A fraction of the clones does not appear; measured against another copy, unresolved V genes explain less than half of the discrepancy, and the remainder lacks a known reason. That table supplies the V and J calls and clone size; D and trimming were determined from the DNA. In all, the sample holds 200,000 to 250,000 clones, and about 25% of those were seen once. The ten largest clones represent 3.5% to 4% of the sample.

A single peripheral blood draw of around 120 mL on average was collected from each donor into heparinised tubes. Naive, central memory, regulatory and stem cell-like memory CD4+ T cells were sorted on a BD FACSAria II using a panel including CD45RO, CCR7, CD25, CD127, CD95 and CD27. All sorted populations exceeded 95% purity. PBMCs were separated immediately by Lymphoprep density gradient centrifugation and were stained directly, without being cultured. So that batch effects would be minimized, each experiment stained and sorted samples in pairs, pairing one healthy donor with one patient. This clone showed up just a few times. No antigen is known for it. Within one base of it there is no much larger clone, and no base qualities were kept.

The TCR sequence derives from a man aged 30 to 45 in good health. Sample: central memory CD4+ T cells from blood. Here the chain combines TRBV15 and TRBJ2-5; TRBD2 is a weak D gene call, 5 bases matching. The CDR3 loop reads CATSIGGSGETQYF. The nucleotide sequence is TGTGCCACCAGCATTGGTGGATCGGGGGAGACCCAGTACTTC.